Presented here are 16 T cell receptor beta chains from one specimen sequenced in a study of response to subunit inactivated influenza vaccine. TCRdb called the RT-PCR reads again in MiXCR, with one record for every CDR3 protein. Among about 300,000 distinct CDR3 sequences, around 20% were seen once, and the ten largest hold under 13%. This specimen was PBMCs from blood, taken approximately 20 months after vaccination. These receptors all come from a man aged 50 to 75 who received an inactivated influenza vaccine.

This clonotype appeared many times. The rearrangement links TRBV7-9 to TRBJ1-5; D gene unclear. Trimming shortened V by 5 bases and J by 2 bases, and 7 bases separated the two germline ends. The length of the CDR3 is 13 residues. CDR1 and CDR2 from the germline V gene are SEHNR and FQNEAQ (reference sequence). CDR3 in amino acids: CASSPGGNQPQHF. The CDR3 nucleotides are TGTGCCAGCAGCCCCGGCGGCAATCAGCCCCAGCATTTT.

This clonotype was observed a handful of times. This chain links TRBV4-3 with TRBJ2-3, with D unresolved. V gave up 0 bases and J gave up 2 bases, with 12 bases separating them. This CDR3 is 16 amino acids long. CDR1 and CDR2 (germline): LGHNA, YSLEER. CDR3 protein: CASSQDLAVHTDTQYF. CDR3 DNA sequence: TGCGCCAGCAGCCAAGATCTGGCGGTTCACACAGATACGCAGTATTTT.

This chain joins TRBV11-2 and TRBJ1-1; D may be TRBD1 (6 bases). The CDR3 has 14 residues. V lost 8 bases to trimming and J lost 6 bases, with 19 bases between them. The germline V gene has CDR1 SGHAT and CDR2 FQNNGV. CDR3 amino acids: CASVMQGSIAEAFF. The CDR3 region has the DNA TGTGCCAGCGTTATGCAGGGGAGCATCGCTGAAGCTTTCTTT.

This clonotype was counted between two and nine times. This chain joins TRBV7-2 and TRBJ2-2, with D hard to call. Germline CDR1 SGHTA, CDR2 FQGNSA. The CDR3 contains 13 residues. Between the trimmed V and J ends, which lost 5 bases and 3 bases, there was a span of 7 bases. CDR3 nucleotides: TGTGCCAGCAGCCGAGATTACACCGGGGAGCTGTTTTTT. This translates into CASSRDYTGELFF. The whole variable domain, remainder taken from reference TRBV7-2 and TRBJ2-2, is GAGVSQSPSNKVTEKGKDVELRCDPISGHTALYWYRQSLGQGLEFLIYFQGNSAPDKSGLPSDRFSAERTGGSVSTLTIQRTQQEDSAVYLCASSRDYTGELFFGEGSRLTVL.

CDR3 in DNA: TGTGCCAGCAGCCAGTGGGCTAGCGGGACTAGCACAGATACGCAGTATTTT. Amino acid sequence: CASSQWASGTSTDTQYF. The chain links TRBV3-1 to TRBJ2-3; TRBD2 matches 9 bases. The V segment lost 3 bases and the J segment 0 bases; nucleotides outside the gene matches: 7. This CDR3 is 17 amino acids long. CDR1 is LGHDT, CDR2 YNNKEL, per germline (reference sequence).

This clonotype has only a few counts. This rearrangement joins TRBV25-1 to TRBJ1-4; 9 bases are shared with TRBD1. V shed 6 bases and J 4 bases; nucleotides not matched to a gene: 18. Germline V gene sequence: CDR1 MGHDK, CDR2 SYGVNS. This CDR3 region has 19 residues. DNA of the CDR3: TGTGCCAGCAGCCCAGCCCCGGGACAGGGAGTTGGGGATAATGAAAAACTGTTTTTT. Its protein is CASSPAPGQGVGDNEKLFF.

The J gene is TRBJ2-7, the V gene TRBV6-5; 11 bases match TRBD2. The CDR3 length is 15 residues. After removal of 0 bases from V and 2 bases from J, the junction contained 0 bases not matched to a gene. The V gene's germline CDR1 is MNHEY and CDR2 SVGAGI. CDR3 in DNA: TGTGCCAGCAGTTACTCGGGACTAGCGGCCTACGAGCAGTACTTC. Protein sequence: CASSYSGLAAYEQYF.

V gene TRBV20-1 combines with J gene TRBJ2-5; no clear D. CDR1 and CDR2 from the germline V gene are DFQATT and SNEGSKA (reference sequence). V lost 6 bases, J lost 0 bases, and 11 bases lay in between. The CDR3 spans 13 residues. The CDR3 loop reads CSAIPANQETQYF. The DNA for the CDR3 is TGCAGTGCGATACCGGCTAACCAAGAGACCCAGTACTTC.

This clonotype appeared many times. The chain is built from TRBV29-1 and TRBJ1-4; 11 nucleotides align to TRBD1. Trimming cost V 7 bases and J 7 bases; bases outside gene matches: 5. The CDR3 totals 13 residues. Germline-derived CDR1 and CDR2 are SQVTM and ANQGSEA. The CDR3 protein is CSAGTGGGEKLFF. The CDR3 DNA reads TGCAGCGCCGGGACAGGGGGTGGTGAAAAACTGTTTTTT.

J is TRBJ1-6 and V is TRBV18; 8 bases agree with TRBD1. The ends lost 8 bases at V and 0 bases at J; junction bases unmatched: 6. CDR3 length equals 16 residues. CDR1 is KGHSH, CDR2 LQKENI, per germline. The CDR3 sequence: CASTQGASSYNSPLHF. CDR3 coding DNA: TGTGCCAGCACCCAGGGGGCTTCCTCCTATAATTCACCCCTCCACTTT.

V gene TRBV6-2 or TRBV6-3 combines with J gene TRBJ2-2, with D possibly being TRBD1 (6 bases). This CDR3 comprises 16 residues. Germline V CDR1 and CDR2: MNHEY, SVGEGT. Trimming left V 7 bases short and J 1 base short, with 16 bases between. The CDR3 region has the DNA TGTGCCAGCACCACCCTCCTACAGGGGAACACCGGGGAGCTGTTTTTT. This translates into CASTTLLQGNTGELFF.

This clonotype was seen repeatedly, ten times or more. V is TRBV4-3 and J is TRBJ1-4; no firm D call. Looked up from germline, CDR1 is LGHNA and CDR2 is YSLEER. Trimming removed 1 base from V and 4 bases from J, with 16 bases in between. CDR3 length: 17 residues. This CDR3 is CASSQAIPRRNNEKLFF. Here the CDR3 DNA reads TGCGCCAGCAGCCAAGCGATACCCCGACGGAATAATGAAAAACTGTTTTTT.

The rearrangement links TRBV18 to TRBJ1-5, with TRBD1 as a possible D gene (5 bases). The V gene's germline CDR1 is KGHSH and CDR2 LQKENI. Trimming pared 2 bases from V and 0 bases from J, leaving 11 bases between. The length of the CDR3 is 16 residues. CDR3 amino acids: CASSPRQIDSNQPQHF. The CDR3 DNA follows: TGTGCCAGCTCACCAAGACAGATTGATAGCAATCAGCCCCAGCATTTT. Full variable domain (outside the CDR3, taken from reference TRBV18 and TRBJ1-5): NAGVMQNPRHLVRRRGQEARLRCSPMKGHSHVYWYRQLPEEGLKFMVYLQKENIIDESGMPKERFSAEFPKEGPSILRIQQVVRGDSAAYFCASSPRQIDSNQPQHFGDGTRLSIL.

The V and J genes are TRBV20-1 and TRBJ2-1; D may be TRBD2 (8 bases). Deletions cut 6 bases from V and 10 bases from J, with 19 bases between. The germline CDR1 and CDR2 sequences are DFQATT and SNEGSKA (reference sequence). The length of the CDR3 is 13 residues. This CDR3 reads CSAREGAADEQFF. CDR3 bases: TGCAGTGCCCGGGAGGGGGCCGCGGACGAGCAGTTCTTC.

This clonotype was detected only a few times. The chain is built from TRBV20-1 and TRBJ1-1, with D unclear. V gave up 2 bases and J gave up 3 bases, with 10 bases separating them. Germline assignment: CDR1 DFQATT and CDR2 SNEGSKA (reference sequence). CDR3 size: 13 residues. CDR3 loop: CSARSVRDTEAFF. Written as DNA, the CDR3 is TGCAGTGCTAGATCGGTACGGGACACTGAAGCTTTCTTT.

The chain employs TRBV5-6 and TRBJ1-6, with D perhaps matching TRBD1 (6 bases). From germline, CDR1 is SGHDT and CDR2 YYEEEE. V was pared by 2 bases and J by 10 bases, with 7 bases between. CDR3 size: 12 residues. The CDR3 spells CASSFGGSPLHF. In DNA form, the CDR3 reads TGTGCCAGCAGCTTCGGGGGCTCACCCCTCCACTTT.